The 30 T cell receptor beta chains in this list originate from one sample, sequenced in a study of OX40 agonist ivuxolimab in advanced cancers. Profiling relied on immunoSEQ multiplex PCR, and the TCRdb table lists in-frame clones only, not all of them. The sample holds around 140,000 clones, roughly 91% seen once. The material sequenced was CD4+ or CD8+ T cells sorted from blood, taken in a trial of the OX40 agonist ivuxolimab. The receptors shown here come from an adult with an advanced solid tumor such as melanoma, head and neck, liver or kidney cancer.

CDR3 nucleotides: TGTGCCAGCAGCTTATCAGGGCGGGATGGCTACACCTTC. It encodes CASSLSGRDGYTF. The chain joins TRBV7-2 to TRBJ1-2; D is possibly TRBD1 (5 bases). Trimming left V 2 bases short and J 6 bases short, with 10 bases between. From germline, CDR1 is SGHTA and CDR2 FQGNSA. This CDR3 is 13 amino acids long.

The J gene is TRBJ2-7, the V gene TRBV19; D possibly uses TRBD1 or TRBD2 (5 bases each). The V end lost 3 bases, the J end lost 2 bases, and 20 bases lay between the germline ends. The CDR3 totals 17 residues. CDR1 and CDR2 from the germline V gene are LNHDA and SQIVND (reference sequence). The CDR3: CASSIGVVGTATYEQYF. CDR3 DNA: TGTGCCAGTAGTATTGGGGTTGTCGGGACGGCAACCTACGAGCAGTACTTC.

V and J are TRBV5-1 and TRBJ2-3; possibly TRBD2 for D (6 bases). V dropped 0 bases and J dropped 3 bases, with 17 bases sitting between them. The CDR3 is made up of 17 amino acids. From germline, CDR1 is SGHRS and CDR2 YFSETQ. The CDR3 sequence is CASSLVSAGSGTDTQYF. CDR3 sequence (DNA): TGCGCCAGCAGCTTGGTTTCAGCGGGCAGCGGGACAGATACGCAGTATTTT.

This chain joins TRBV7-8 and TRBJ1-2; no clear D. This CDR3 is 14 amino acids long. V was trimmed by 4 bases and J by 4 bases, leaving 13 bases between them. Germline values: CDR1 SGHVS, CDR2 FQNEAQ. The DNA for the CDR3 is TGTGCCAGCAGCTCCCGACGGAGCGTCTATGGCTACACCTTC. As protein: CASSSRRSVYGYTF.

This clone showed up just a few times. The gene calls are TRBV10-3 and TRBJ1-5; D is unclear. The CDR3 contains 13 residues. Germline loops: CDR1 ENHRY, CDR2 SYGVKD. V lost 8 bases and J lost 4, with 12 bases in between. The CDR3 nucleotides are TGTGCCATCTGCACCGACAATAATCAGCCCCAGCATTTT. It yields the protein CAICTDNNQPQHF.

This rearrangement joins TRBV19 to TRBJ1-2; 9 bases are shared with TRBD1. This CDR3 is built from 15 residues. Germline lookup yields CDR1 LNHDA and CDR2 SQIVND (reference sequence). The V gene end was trimmed by 5 bases and the J gene end by 4 bases; junction bases not matched to a gene: 8. The chain's CDR3 is CASSGRDRVPYGYTF. CDR3 bases: TGTGCCAGTAGTGGGCGGGACAGGGTTCCCTATGGCTACACCTTC.

The chain has TRBV2 and TRBJ1-5; D ambiguous. The CDR3 contains 14 residues. Trimming pared 2 bases from V and 0 bases from J, leaving 5 bases between. Germline assignment: CDR1 SNHLY and CDR2 FYNNEI. In DNA, the CDR3 is TGTGCCAGCAGTGAACTTCTTAGCAATCAGCCCCAGCATTTT. Residues: CASSELLSNQPQHF. The full variable domain, with the rest looked up from reference TRBV2 and TRBJ1-5, is EPEVTQTPSHQVTQMGQEVILRCVPISNHLYFYWYRQILGQKVEFLVSFYNNEISEKSEIFDDQFSVERPDGSNFTLKIRSTKLEDSAMYFCASSELLSNQPQHFGDGTRLSIL.

The gene calls are TRBV29-1 and TRBJ1-2; possible D gene TRBD1, 5 bases. V lost 6 bases to trimming and J lost 5 bases, with 16 bases between them. The germline CDR1 and CDR2 sequences are SQVTM and ANQGSEA. This CDR3 is built from 13 residues. In nucleotides, the CDR3 is TGCAGCGTCTTTTCCGGGACTCCTTATGGCTACACCTTC. Its protein is CSVFSGTPYGYTF.

This clone was observed a handful of times. CDR3 in amino acids: CASSYLDRGSDTQYF. CDR3 bases: TGTGCCAGCAGTTACTTAGACAGGGGTTCAGATACGCAGTATTTT. The chain employs TRBV6-6 and TRBJ2-3; 8 nucleotides agree with TRBD1. The length of the CDR3 is 15 residues. Germline CDR1 and CDR2: MNHNY and SVGAGI (reference sequence). With 1 base clipped from V and 4 bases from J, the junction kept 4 bases outside the gene matches.

This chain joins TRBV20-1 and TRBJ2-7; possibly TRBD1 for D (5 bases). CDR1 DFQATT and CDR2 SNEGSKA come from the germline V gene (reference sequence). The CDR3 spans 11 residues. The ends were cut back, 6 bases at V and 4 bases at J, with 10 bases in the middle. The CDR3 here is CSARDIYEQYF. The CDR3 nucleotides are TGCAGTGCCAGGGATATATACGAGCAGTACTTC.

The rearrangement joins TRBV5-5 to TRBJ2-7, with 7 nucleotides matching TRBD1. Germline lookup yields CDR1 SGHKS and CDR2 YYEKEE (reference sequence). The trim removed 4 bases at V and 1 base at J, leaving 2 bases unmatched. The CDR3 runs to 13 residues. The CDR3: CASSRGQSYEQYF. In DNA, the CDR3 is TGTGCCAGCAGCCGGGGACAGTCCTACGAGCAGTACTTC.

The chain recombines TRBV30 with TRBJ1-1, with a possible D match to TRBD1 (6 bases). The V gene's germline CDR1 is GTSNPN and CDR2 SVGIG (reference sequence). The CDR3 runs to 14 residues. The V end was cut by 5 bases, the J end by 3 bases, with 16 bases between. The CDR3 DNA reads TGTGCCTGGTCAAAACTAGACAGGTACACTGAAGCTTTCTTT. Amino acid sequence: CAWSKLDRYTEAFF. The full variable domain, with the rest looked up from reference TRBV30 and TRBJ1-1, is SQTIHQWPATLVQPVGSPLSLECTVEGTSNPNLYWYRQAAGRGLQLLFYSVGIGQISSEVPQNLSASRPQDRQFILSSKKLLLSDSGFYLCAWSKLDRYTEAFFGQGTRLTVV.

The chain has TRBV4-3 and TRBJ2-1; tentatively, D is TRBD2 (5 bases). The CDR3 contains 13 residues. Trimming shortened V by 4 bases and J by 10 bases, and 14 bases separated the two germline ends. Germline CDR1 is LGHNA and CDR2 is YSLEER. CDR3 in DNA: TGCGCCAGCAGCCCAGGTCGGGGATCGGAGCAGTTCTTC. Protein: CASSPGRGSEQFF.

This clone was counted a single time. The CDR3 bases are TGTGCCAGCAGTTTCGCCAGGGACAATCAGCCCCAGCATTTT. Translating gives CASSFARDNQPQHF. The J gene is TRBJ1-5, the V gene TRBV28; D is perhaps TRBD1 (5 bases). Germline loops: CDR1 MDHEN, CDR2 SYDVKM. CDR3 length: 14 amino acids. Trimming removed 3 bases at V and 3 bases at J, with 9 bases between.

V gene TRBV11-2 combines with J gene TRBJ1-2, with TRBD1 matching 9 bases. The CDR3 loop spans 15 amino acids. V trimming: 4 bases; J trimming: 4 bases; junction bases outside the gene matches: 7. Germline values: CDR1 SGHAT, CDR2 FQNNGV. CDR3 nucleotides: TGTGCCAGCAGCTCTCAACAGGGGGCAGGCTATGGCTACACCTTC. Amino acid sequence: CASSSQQGAGYGYTF.

The V and J genes are TRBV30 and TRBJ2-7, with a tentative D call TRBD2 (5 bases). V lost 3 bases and J 2 bases, leaving 14 bases between the germline ends. The germline gives CDR1 GTSNPN, CDR2 SVGIG (reference sequence). The CDR3 consists of 14 residues. CDR3 bases: TGTGCCTGGAGGGCTAGAGGGCAGACCTACGAGCAGTACTTC. Residues: CAWRARGQTYEQYF.

The chain is built from TRBV9 and TRBJ1-2; D perhaps matches TRBD1 (6 bases). V was clipped by 3 bases and J by 4 bases, with 19 bases between them. This CDR3 is 16 amino acids long. Germline lookup yields CDR1 SGDLS and CDR2 YYNGEE. CDR3 sequence: CASSAVRGAAPYGYTF. DNA of the CDR3: TGTGCCAGCAGCGCAGTCCGGGGGGCGGCACCCTATGGCTACACCTTC. Together with reference TRBV9 and TRBJ1-2, the CDR3 gives the full variable domain: DSGVTQTPKHLITATGQRVTLRCSPRSGDLSVYWYQQSLDQGLQFLIQYYNGEERAKGNILERFSAQQFPDLHSELNLSSLELGDSALYFCASSAVRGAAPYGYTFGSGTRLTVV.

The V gene is TRBV27, the J gene TRBJ2-6; 8 bases line up with TRBD1. Germline V gene sequence: CDR1 MNHEY, CDR2 SMNVEV (reference sequence). The CDR3 length is 17 residues. The J segment lost 2 bases and the V segment lost 5 bases, leaving 8 bases of the junction unmatched. In DNA form, the CDR3 reads TGTGCCAGCAGTCCAGGACAGGGTAGGGCTGGGGCCAACGTCCTGACTTTC. It specifies CASSPGQGRAGANVLTF.

The genes are TRBV20-1 and TRBJ2-7; TRBD1 matches at 8 bases. This CDR3 region has 11 residues. Per germline, CDR1 DFQATT and CDR2 SNEGSKA (reference sequence). Trimming removed 6 bases from V and 5 bases from J; junction bases left unmatched: 3. The chain's CDR3 is CSADRGHEQYF. Here the CDR3 DNA reads TGCAGTGCCGACAGGGGCCACGAGCAGTACTTC.

The CDR3 here is CASSPPLTVEQYF. For the CDR3, the DNA is TGTGCCAGCAGTCCCCCTTTGACAGTCGAGCAGTACTTC. V gene TRBV28 combines with J gene TRBJ2-7, with D maybe TRBD1 (5 bases). The germline gives CDR1 MDHEN, CDR2 SYDVKM. V lost 5 bases and J lost 6, with 14 bases in between. The CDR3 length is 13 residues.

V gene TRBV18 combines with J gene TRBJ1-3; 9 bases agree with TRBD1. With 6 bases clipped from V and 1 base from J, the junction kept 4 bases outside the gene matches. The length of the CDR3 is 15 residues. The germline V gene encodes CDR1 KGHSH and CDR2 LQKENI. DNA of the CDR3: TGTGCCAGCTCCCTAGGGACAGGGTCTGGAAACACCATATATTTT. It yields the protein CASSLGTGSGNTIYF. Full variable domain (remainder filled in from reference TRBV18 and TRBJ1-3): NAGVMQNPRHLVRRRGQEARLRCSPMKGHSHVYWYRQLPEEGLKFMVYLQKENIIDESGMPKERFSAEFPKEGPSILRIQQVVRGDSAAYFCASSLGTGSGNTIYFGEGSWLTVV.

The chain is built from TRBV7-9 and TRBJ1-5, with 9 nucleotides matching TRBD1. The CDR3 consists of 13 residues. From germline, CDR1 is SEHNR and CDR2 FQNEAQ (reference sequence). V lost 4 bases to trimming and J lost 9 bases; unmatched junction nucleotides: 4. The CDR3 sequence is CASSSTGGGPQHF. DNA for the CDR3: TGTGCCAGCAGCTCCACAGGGGGCGGGCCCCAGCATTTT.

The V gene is TRBV19, the J gene TRBJ1-5; the match to TRBD1 covers 10 bases. J gave up 2 bases and V 4 bases, and 5 bases lay outside the gene matches. This CDR3 contains 16 residues. Per the germline V gene, CDR1 is LNHDA and CDR2 is SQIVND (reference sequence). CDR3 DNA: TGTGCCAGTAGTAAGTTCGGGACAGGGGGCAATCAGCCCCAGCATTTT. It yields the protein CASSKFGTGGNQPQHF.

This chain joins TRBV11-2 and TRBJ2-3, with D unresolved. The CDR3 has 13 amino acids. Between the trimmed V and J ends, which lost 5 bases and 4 bases, there was a span of 10 bases. CDR1 is SGHAT and CDR2 is FQNNGV in the germline V gene. The CDR3 protein is CASSAALADTQYF. The CDR3 DNA sequence: TGTGCCAGCAGCGCGGCTCTAGCAGATACGCAGTATTTT.

The J gene is TRBJ1-5, the V gene TRBV4-3, with no clear D. The length of the CDR3 is 16 residues. V was trimmed by 0 bases and J by 0 bases, leaving 9 bases between them. In germline, CDR1 is LGHNA, CDR2 YSLEER. The CDR3, as DNA: TGCGCCAGCAGCCAAGACACCGGTTTTAGCAATCAGCCCCAGCATTTT. As protein: CASSQDTGFSNQPQHF.

This sequence joins TRBV6-1 and TRBJ2-2; 9 bases are a match to TRBD2. The CDR3 is 13 residues long. The germline V gene has CDR1 MNHNS and CDR2 SASEGT. V shed 11 bases and J 5 bases; nucleotides not matched to a gene: 6. The CDR3 region has the DNA TGTGCCGGCGGCGGGAGGGTGACCGGGGAGCTGTTTTTT. This encodes CAGGGRVTGELFF.

This clone was picked up one time. V and J are TRBV27 and TRBJ1-1; perhaps TRBD1 as D (5 bases). The CDR3 loop spans 14 amino acids. V was pared by 6 bases and J by 4 bases, with 15 bases between. Looked up from germline, CDR1 is MNHEY and CDR2 is SMNVEV (reference sequence). CDR3 nucleotide sequence: TGTGCCAGCAGCTCAGGGCAGAGGGTCACTGAAGCTTTCTTT. It yields the protein CASSSGQRVTEAFF.

The chain joins TRBV11-3 to TRBJ1-1, with a weak D call TRBD1 (6 bases). The CDR3 sequence is 11 residues long. V lost 4 bases, J lost 7 bases, and 7 bases lay in between. CDR1 is SGHNT, CDR2 YENEEA, per germline. The CDR3 here is CASSSDSEAFF. CDR3 DNA sequence: TGTGCCAGCAGCTCGGACAGTGAAGCTTTCTTT.

The chain couples TRBV18 to TRBJ1-5, with D perhaps TRBD1 (6 bases). The germline V gene has CDR1 KGHSH and CDR2 LQKENI. The V end was cut by 4 bases, the J end by 0 bases, with 16 bases between. The CDR3 runs 17 residues. CDR3 nucleotide sequence: TGTGCCAGCTCACGAAACGGGGGCTCGTATAGCAATCAGCCCCAGCATTTT. As protein: CASSRNGGSYSNQPQHF.

The V gene is TRBV6-5, the J gene TRBJ1-2; D is ambiguous. Germline CDR1 is MNHEY and CDR2 is SVGAGI. This CDR3 is 15 amino acids long. V was shortened by 3 bases and J by 0 bases, with 11 bases between the two germline ends. CDR3 in amino acids: CASSYSVDPNYGYTF. The CDR3 coding sequence is TGTGCCAGCAGTTATTCGGTAGACCCTAACTATGGCTACACCTTC.